The 11 T cell receptor beta chains listed next were all sequenced from one sample in a study of CD8 T cells in Susac syndrome. RNA totalling about 0.5 to 1 ug underwent reverse transcription with random hexamers. TCRdb recomputed calls from the immunoSEQ multiplex PCR reads with MiXCR, one row per CDR3 protein. The data contain 170,000 or so distinct CDR3 sequences, just under 95% of them singletons. Sequencing was performed on CD4+ T cells from PBMCs. The receptor set was obtained from a human donor with Susac syndrome.

The chain combines TRBV5-4 with TRBJ2-1; 9 positions agree with TRBD2. The germline gives CDR1 SGHNT, CDR2 YYREEE (reference sequence). The CDR3 runs to 16 residues. After removal of 0 bases from V and 4 bases from J, the junction contained 5 bases not matched to a gene. The CDR3 spells CASSLEGSGRYNEQFF. The CDR3 DNA reads as TGTGCCAGCAGCTTGGAGGGTAGCGGGAGATACAATGAGCAGTTCTTC.

This chain uses TRBV20-1 with TRBJ1-1; the match to TRBD1 covers 7 bases. V shed 3 bases, J shed 0 bases, and the junction held 1 base outside the gene matches. This CDR3 region has 13 residues. Germline CDR1 and CDR2: DFQATT and SNEGSKA (reference sequence). The chain's CDR3 is CSARGQLNTEAFF. DNA of the CDR3: TGCAGTGCTAGGGGACAGTTGAACACTGAAGCTTTCTTT.

This chain connects TRBV7-6 to TRBJ2-7; maybe TRBD1 (6 bases). V lost 1 base to trimming and J lost 1 base, with 20 bases between them. CDR1 and CDR2 from the germline V gene are SGHVS and FNYEAQ. CDR3 length: 18 residues. In DNA form, the CDR3 reads TGTGCCAGCAGCTTAGGTTACAGGGTTCGCGGCAGGTCCTACGAGCAGTACTTC. It codes for CASSLGYRVRGRSYEQYF.

The chain is built from TRBV6-6 and TRBJ2-7, with TRBD1 matching over 7 bases. CDR1 and CDR2 from the germline V gene are MNHNY and SVGAGI (reference sequence). V gave up 5 bases and J gave up 1 base; unmatched junction bases: 8. CDR3 length: 15 residues. This CDR3 is CASSNTGARSYEQYF. CDR3 in DNA: TGTGCCAGCAGTAACACAGGGGCAAGGTCCTACGAGCAGTACTTC.

The chain joins TRBV2 to TRBJ1-4, with a weak D call TRBD1 (6 bases). The CDR3 covers 13 residues. The V end was cut by 8 bases, the J end by 8 bases, with 15 bases between. From germline, CDR1 is SNHLY and CDR2 FYNNEI. CDR3 sequence reads: CASQYNRAEKLFF. As DNA, the CDR3 is TGTGCCAGCCAATATAACAGGGCCGAAAAACTGTTTTTT.

The chain recombines TRBV12-3 or TRBV12-4 with TRBJ1-5, with D unresolved. V was cut by 2 bases and J by 11 bases, with 16 bases left in between. The CDR3 length is 14 residues. The CDR3 sequence: CASSLRDASKSQHF. CDR3 nucleotide sequence: TGTGCCAGCAGTTTAAGGGATGCTTCCAAGTCCCAGCATTTT.

V is TRBV14 and J is TRBJ1-2, with D possibly being TRBD1 (5 bases). Between the trimmed V and J ends, which lost 5 bases and 8 bases, there was a span of 15 bases. Per the germline V gene, CDR1 is SGHDN and CDR2 is FVKESK. The CDR3 runs to 13 residues. The CDR3 loop reads CASSRDPRHGYTF. Written as DNA, the CDR3 is TGTGCCAGCAGCAGGGACCCGAGGCACGGCTACACCTTC.

J is TRBJ1-6 and V is TRBV20-1, with 9 bases matching TRBD1. The CDR3 runs to 13 residues. V was clipped by 6 bases and J by 10 bases; unmatched bases: 7. CDR1 is DFQATT, CDR2 SNEGSKA, per germline (reference sequence). CDR3 in DNA: TGCAGTGCATGGACAGGGGAAAGATCACCCCTCCACTTT. The encoded protein is CSAWTGERSPLHF.

The chain carries TRBV2 and TRBJ1-2; D not resolved. Germline lookup yields CDR1 SNHLY and CDR2 FYNNEI. CDR3 length: 12 amino acids. Trimming left V 7 bases short and J 4 bases short, with 10 bases between. The CDR3 is CASIPIGYGYTF. In DNA form, the CDR3 reads TGTGCCAGCATTCCAATCGGCTATGGCTACACCTTC. Complete variable domain (other parts from reference TRBV2 and TRBJ1-2): EPEVTQTPSHQVTQMGQEVILRCVPISNHLYFYWYRQILGQKVEFLVSFYNNEISEKSEIFDDQFSVERPDGSNFTLKIRSTKLEDSAMYFCASIPIGYGYTFGSGTRLTVV.

This chain links TRBV5-4 with TRBJ1-2; D call uncertain. Germline CDR1 SGHNT, CDR2 YYREEE (reference sequence). This CDR3 contains 14 residues. Trimming took off 1 base at V and 4 bases at J, with 11 bases between the two ends. CDR3 in amino acids: CASSLPPGGYGYTF. CDR3 nucleotides: TGTGCCAGCAGCTTGCCTCCGGGAGGCTATGGCTACACCTTC.

V and J are TRBV30 and TRBJ2-1; 8 nucleotides align to TRBD2. This CDR3 has 13 amino acids. The germline V gene has CDR1 GTSNPN and CDR2 SVGIG (reference sequence). The ends lost 7 bases at V and 5 bases at J; junction bases unmatched: 7. In nucleotides, the CDR3 is TGTGCCTCCGGGACTAGTACCAACAATGAGCAGTTCTTC. It encodes CASGTSTNNEQFF.